These 7 T cell receptor beta chains were all obtained from the same sample, sequenced in a study of CD8+ T cells in alopecia areata (dated by TCRdb to 2017 to 2018). Receptor amplification or capture employed the immunoSEQ multiplex PCR assay. For TCR sequencing, RNA was extracted from every sample and reverse transcribed into cDNA to serve as template. TCRdb holds this immuneACCESS table with in-frame rearrangements only. Some clones are missing; in checked studies, unresolved V genes explain under half, and the rest has no known cause. The sample has 80,000 to 100,000 clones on record, roughly 40% of them singletons. The top ten constitute more than 15% of the sample. The time point tag for this specimen amounts to: roughly 24 weeks on oral tofacitinib. Interpreted using the paper, the treatment or condition label stands for: oral pan-JAK inhibitor, 5-10 mg twice daily. The specimen comprised CD8+ T cells sorted from blood, sampled at week 24, from a patient treated with tofacitinib. The source is a human donor with alopecia areata.

The DNA of the CDR3 is TGCAGCGCGTCCGGGACAGCTTACGAGCAGTACTTC. Translation gives CSASGTAYEQYF. The genes are TRBV29-1 and TRBJ2-7; TRBD1 matches 7 bases. This CDR3 has 12 residues. J was trimmed by 4 bases and V by 7 bases; bases with no gene match: 7. The germline V gene encodes CDR1 SQVTM and CDR2 ANQGSEA.

V gene TRBV6-6 combines with J gene TRBJ2-1; D uncertain. CDR3 length: 12 residues. Trimming took 5 bases from V and 6 from J, leaving 8 bases between them. Germline V CDR1 and CDR2: MNHNY, SVGAGI (reference sequence). This chain's CDR3 is CASSHGPNEQFF. CDR3 bases: TGTGCCAGCAGTCACGGCCCCAATGAGCAGTTCTTC.

The chain uses TRBV14 and TRBJ2-7; D gene ambiguous. The CDR3 contains 14 residues. V gave up 0 bases and J gave up 2 bases, with 8 bases separating them. Germline CDR1 is SGHDN and CDR2 is FVKESK. For the CDR3, the DNA is TGTGCCAGCAGCCAAGAGGCCGGACCCTACGAGCAGTACTTC. Amino acids: CASSQEAGPYEQYF.

The chain links TRBV9 to TRBJ2-5; D gene ambiguous. The V end lost 3 bases, the J end lost 2 bases, and 5 bases lay between the germline ends. Germline values: CDR1 SGDLS, CDR2 YYNGEE. This CDR3 has 12 amino acids. The CDR3 nucleotides read TGTGCCAGCAGCGGGATGCAAGAGACCCAGTACTTC. This codes for CASSGMQETQYF.

This rearrangement joins TRBV27 to TRBJ2-1, with D tentatively TRBD1 (6 bases). Per the germline V gene, CDR1 is MNHEY and CDR2 is SMNVEV (reference sequence). V was shortened by 5 bases and J by 3 bases, with 14 bases between the two germline ends. CDR3 length equals 15 residues. The CDR3: CASSPPRGGYNEQFF. The CDR3 nucleotides read TGTGCCAGCAGTCCCCCCAGGGGTGGCTACAATGAGCAGTTCTTC.

The chain couples TRBV5-6 to TRBJ2-7, with 8 bases matching TRBD2. Germline trimming cut 4 bases from V and 3 bases from J; bases unmatched to any gene: 6. The CDR3 contains 14 residues. Germline CDR1 and CDR2: SGHDT and YYEEEE. CDR3 residues: CASSVGLADYEQYF. The DNA of the CDR3 is TGTGCCAGCAGCGTCGGACTAGCAGACTACGAGCAGTACTTC.

V usage is TRBV5-1 and J usage is TRBJ1-1; 8 bases match TRBD1. V shed 0 bases, J shed 4 bases, and the junction held 5 bases outside the gene matches. The CDR3 is 15 amino acids. The germline V gene has CDR1 SGHRS and CDR2 YFSETQ. CDR3 loop: CASSLDAGGFTEAFF. The CDR3 bases are TGCGCCAGCAGCTTGGATGCAGGGGGCTTCACTGAAGCTTTCTTT. Using reference TRBV5-1 and TRBJ1-1 for the parts outside the CDR3, the full variable domain is KAGVTQTPRYLIKTRGQQVTLSCSPISGHRSVSWYQQTPGQGLQFLFEYFSETQRNKGNFPGRFSGRQFSNSRSEMNVSTLELGDSALYLCASSLDAGGFTEAFFGQGTRLTVV.